The 25 T cell receptor beta chains in this list originate from one sample, sequenced in a study of CD8 T cells in ankylosing spondylitis. TCRdb independently ran MiXCR on the 5' RACE reads; one entry per CDR3 protein. The table includes approximately 140,000 distinct CDR3 sequences, roughly 8.3% detected once. The sequenced sample was synovial fluid, either unsorted or a sorted T cell fraction (not recorded which). These receptors were collected from a male donor with ankylosing spondylitis.

V and J are TRBV6-2 or TRBV6-3 and TRBJ1-4; possibly TRBD1 for D (5 bases). From germline, CDR1 is MNHEY and CDR2 SVGEGT. The CDR3 is 12 residues long. The V end lost 7 bases, the J end lost 8 bases, and 11 bases lay between the germline ends. The CDR3 coding sequence is TGTGCCAGCAACGAGGGACCCGAAAAACTGTTTTTT. Amino acid sequence: CASNEGPEKLFF.

This clonotype was found many times. The CDR3 DNA reads TGCGCCAGCAGAATGACAGGGGATGGCTACACCTTC. Encoded protein: CASRMTGDGYTF. The gene calls are TRBV5-1 and TRBJ1-2; 8 positions match TRBD1. The CDR3 sequence is 12 residues long. J was trimmed by 6 bases and V by 5 bases; bases with no gene match: 3. Germline lookup yields CDR1 SGHRS and CDR2 YFSETQ.

This clonotype was observed a few times. V usage is TRBV7-2 and J usage is TRBJ1-5, with D maybe TRBD1 (5 bases). V was clipped by 4 bases and J by 1 base, with 8 bases between them. CDR3 length: 14 amino acids. Germline V gives CDR1 SGHTA, CDR2 FQGNSA. In nucleotides, the CDR3 is TGTGCCAGCAGCTCTCGGGACAGCAATCAGCCCCAGCATTTT. This translates into CASSSRDSNQPQHF.

Only a few counts were recorded for this clonotype. The genes are TRBV7-8 and TRBJ1-5, with TRBD1 matching 8 bases. In germline, CDR1 is SGHVS, CDR2 FQNEAQ. V shed 5 bases, J shed 6 bases, and the junction held 9 bases outside the gene matches. The CDR3 runs to 15 residues. The CDR3 reads CASSGAGGLVQPQHF. CDR3 DNA sequence: TGTGCCAGCAGCGGTGCAGGGGGCTTGGTTCAGCCCCAGCATTTT. Together with reference TRBV7-8 and TRBJ1-5, the CDR3 gives the full variable domain: GAGVSQSPRYKVAKRGQDVALRCDPISGHVSLFWYQQALGQGPEFLTYFQNEAQLDKSGLPSDRFFAERPEGSVSTLKIQRTQQEDSAVYLCASSGAGGLVQPQHFGDGTRLSIL.

This chain links TRBV6-2 or TRBV6-3 with TRBJ2-7, with D hard to call. Deletions cut 0 bases from V and 2 bases from J, with 8 bases between. Germline V lookup: CDR1 MNHEY, CDR2 SVGEGT. The length of the CDR3 is 14 residues. In DNA, the CDR3 is TGTGCCAGCAGTTACTCGAGATCAACCTACGAGCAGTACTTC. Translating it yields CASSYSRSTYEQYF.

Ten or more counts support this clonotype. V usage is TRBV7-2 and J usage is TRBJ2-2; D possibly corresponds to TRBD2 (6 bases). This CDR3 is 14 amino acids long. The ends were cut back, 4 bases at V and 8 bases at J, with 14 bases in the middle. The V gene's germline CDR1 is SGHTA and CDR2 FQGNSA. The CDR3 DNA reads as TGTGCCAGCAGCTCCGGGGACTCCCGGGGGGAGCTGTTTTTT. Protein sequence: CASSSGDSRGELFF.

This clonotype appeared a few times. This chain joins TRBV5-1 and TRBJ2-7; no definite D call. This CDR3 has 14 amino acids. In germline, CDR1 is SGHRS, CDR2 YFSETQ. V lost 0 bases to trimming and J lost 7 bases, with 14 bases between them. The CDR3 coding sequence is TGCGCCAGCAGCTTGGCCCACCCAAAGGATGAGCAGTACTTC. It specifies CASSLAHPKDEQYF.

At least ten counts were recorded for this clonotype. V gene TRBV7-8 combines with J gene TRBJ2-5, with D possibly called TRBD1 or TRBD2 (5 bases each). V gave up 5 bases and J gave up 5 bases, with 15 bases separating them. The germline V gene encodes CDR1 SGHVS and CDR2 FQNEAQ. The CDR3 has 14 amino acids. The CDR3 reads CASSLRGAGETQYF. DNA for the CDR3: TGTGCCAGCAGCCTAAGAGGGGCGGGCGAGACCCAGTACTTC. The variable domain in full, with the rest retrieved from reference TRBV7-8 and TRBJ2-5, is GAGVSQSPRYKVAKRGQDVALRCDPISGHVSLFWYQQALGQGPEFLTYFQNEAQLDKSGLPSDRFFAERPEGSVSTLKIQRTQQEDSAVYLCASSLRGAGETQYFGPGTRLLVL.

This chain connects TRBV20-1 to TRBJ1-6; D remains ambiguous. The CDR3 is 16 amino acids. The V gene's germline CDR1 is DFQATT and CDR2 SNEGSKA (reference sequence). Deletions cut 3 bases from V and 0 bases from J, with 12 bases between. The CDR3 sequence: CSASRLGVSYNSPLHF. The CDR3 DNA is TGCAGTGCTAGTAGGCTCGGGGTCTCCTATAATTCACCCCTCCACTTT.

This clonotype occurred many times. The chain couples TRBV29-1 to TRBJ2-7; D uncertain. In germline, CDR1 is SQVTM, CDR2 ANQGSEA. This CDR3 has 11 residues. V shed 7 bases and J shed 3 bases, with 10 bases lying between them. The CDR3 region is CSALTYYEQYF. The CDR3 coding sequence is TGCAGCGCCCTGACATACTACGAGCAGTACTTC.

This clonotype was observed many times. V usage is TRBV5-1 and J usage is TRBJ2-2, with a tentative D call TRBD2 (5 bases). The V end lost 0 bases, the J end lost 4 bases, and 13 bases lay between the germline ends. This CDR3 has 16 amino acids. Germline assignment: CDR1 SGHRS and CDR2 YFSETQ. The CDR3 nucleotides are TGCGCCAGCAGCTTGGCCGGCGGACTCACCACCGGGGAGCTGTTTTTT. It yields the protein CASSLAGGLTTGELFF.

The chain has TRBV30 and TRBJ2-3, with 8 bases lining up with TRBD1. V lost 3 bases to trimming and J lost 6 bases; unmatched junction nucleotides: 11. Germline V gives CDR1 GTSNPN, CDR2 SVGIG (reference sequence). This CDR3 spans 15 amino acids. CDR3 nucleotide sequence: TGTGCCTGGAGGTGGGCCTCAGGGGGCATGGATACGCAGTATTTT. Translating it yields CAWRWASGGMDTQYF.

The chain joins TRBV19 to TRBJ2-1; the match to TRBD2 covers 13 bases. The CDR3 consists of 16 residues. Losses at the gene ends were 5 bases for V and 9 bases for J; bases not matched to a gene: 10. Germline CDR1 is LNHDA and CDR2 is SQIVND (reference sequence). This CDR3 reads CASSLTSGTSGVEQFF. CDR3 bases: TGTGCCAGTAGTCTCACCTCCGGGACTAGCGGGGTTGAGCAGTTCTTC.

This clonotype appeared many times. Here the CDR3 reads CASSLGVNSNQPQHF. DNA for the CDR3: TGTGCCAGCAGCCTGGGGGTTAATAGCAATCAGCCCCAGCATTTT. The chain has TRBV9 and TRBJ1-5; weak D call: TRBD1 (5 bases). V shed 4 bases and J shed 0 bases, with 11 bases lying between them. Per the germline V gene, CDR1 is SGDLS and CDR2 is YYNGEE. The CDR3 runs 15 residues.

Many counts were recorded for this clonotype. The gene calls are TRBV7-6 and TRBJ2-1; D may be TRBD1 or TRBD2 (6 bases each). There are 13 residues in the CDR3. V was pared by 2 bases and J by 8 bases, with 10 bases between. Germline CDR1 and CDR2: SGHVS and FNYEAQ. CDR3: CASSLRGADEQFF. The DNA for the CDR3 is TGTGCCAGCAGCTTAAGGGGGGCGGATGAGCAGTTCTTC. The full variable domain, its missing parts supplied by reference TRBV7-6 and TRBJ2-1, is GAGVSQSPRYKVTKRGQDVALRCDPISGHVSLYWYRQALGQGPEFLTYFNYEAQQDKSGLPNDRFSAERPEGSISTLTIQRTEQRDSAMYRCASSLRGADEQFFGPGTRLTVL.

CDR3 region: CASSLRRDEQFF. CDR3 coding DNA: TGTGCCAGCAGTTTACGCAGGGATGAGCAGTTCTTC. The chain uses TRBV5-8 and TRBJ2-1; maybe TRBD1 (5 bases). Germline-derived CDR1 and CDR2 are SGHTS and YDEGEE. The CDR3 runs 12 residues. Trimming removed 5 bases from V and 8 bases from J, with 11 bases in between.

A few counts support this clonotype. The chain couples TRBV6-5 to TRBJ1-1; TRBD1 matches 7 bases. CDR1 and CDR2 from the germline V gene are MNHEY and SVGAGI. Trimming cost V 4 bases and J 2 bases; bases outside gene matches: 10. The CDR3 runs 16 residues. CDR3 nucleotides: TGTGCCAGCAGTTCCATTCCCGGGACAGACAACACTGAAGCTTTCTTT. Translation: CASSSIPGTDNTEAFF.

This clonotype was seen a few times. The chain joins TRBV18 to TRBJ2-5; weak D call: TRBD2 (6 bases). The V and J ends lost 3 bases and 5 bases respectively, with 13 bases between them. Per the germline V gene, CDR1 is KGHSH and CDR2 is LQKENI. There are 14 residues in the CDR3. The chain's CDR3 is CASSPTAEGETQYF. The CDR3 DNA reads as TGTGCCAGCTCACCTACCGCGGAGGGGGAGACCCAGTACTTC.

This clonotype was observed a handful of times. The rearrangement uses TRBV7-2 and TRBJ1-5; a weak D match, TRBD1 (6 bases). The V and J ends lost 5 bases and 7 bases respectively, with 15 bases between them. This CDR3 comprises 14 residues. Germline loops: CDR1 SGHTA, CDR2 FQGNSA. The CDR3 DNA sequence: TGTGCCAGCAGCCGAGGGGGAAGTGGACAGCCCCAGCATTTT. Its translation is CASSRGGSGQPQHF.

V usage is TRBV20-1 and J usage is TRBJ2-5; 8 bases match TRBD1. The germline V gene has CDR1 DFQATT and CDR2 SNEGSKA (reference sequence). CDR3 length: 13 residues. The trim removed 3 bases at V and 5 bases at J, leaving 5 bases unmatched. In nucleotides, the CDR3 is TGCAGTGCTAGGCCAGGGGGCCTTGAGACCCAGTACTTC. Translated, it gives CSARPGGLETQYF.

The V and J genes are TRBV20-1 and TRBJ2-1; D unresolved. Germline assignment: CDR1 DFQATT and CDR2 SNEGSKA (reference sequence). This CDR3 is 17 amino acids long. Trimming pared 0 bases from V and 6 bases from J, leaving 21 bases between. CDR3 region: CSARDLRRRGIGNEQFF. Written as DNA, the CDR3 is TGCAGTGCTAGAGATCTCCGAAGGCGAGGTATAGGCAATGAGCAGTTCTTC.

This clonotype has a handful of counts. The chain couples TRBV29-1 to TRBJ2-2, with D perhaps matching TRBD1 (5 bases). CDR1 and CDR2 (germline): SQVTM, ANQGSEA. The V end lost 4 bases, the J end lost 2 bases, and 8 bases lay between the germline ends. This CDR3 has 13 residues. The CDR3 bases are TGCAGCGTTGCCCGGACAAACACCGGGGAGCTGTTTTTT. Protein: CSVARTNTGELFF.

This clonotype was recorded at least ten times. The chain couples TRBV6-1 to TRBJ2-7; D tentatively reads TRBD1 or TRBD2 (5 bases each). The germline CDR1 and CDR2 sequences are MNHNS and SASEGT. There are 15 residues in the CDR3. V gave up 2 bases and J gave up 2 bases, with 13 bases separating them. Here the CDR3 DNA reads TGTGCCAGCAGTGAATGGGGGATTAACACCTACGAGCAGTACTTC. This sequence encodes CASSEWGINTYEQYF.

This clonotype was counted only a few times. The V gene is TRBV9, the J gene TRBJ2-2, with 8 positions matching TRBD1. CDR1 is SGDLS and CDR2 is YYNGEE in the germline V gene. The CDR3 spans 16 residues. V lost 3 bases to trimming and J lost 0 bases; unmatched junction nucleotides: 4. The CDR3: CASSARDRSNTGELFF. The CDR3 DNA is TGTGCCAGCAGCGCCCGGGACAGGTCGAACACCGGGGAGCTGTTTTTT.

Ten or more counts support this clonotype. The chain joins TRBV6-1 to TRBJ2-7; D not resolved. The CDR3 length is 13 residues. Germline V gene sequence: CDR1 MNHNS, CDR2 SASEGT. The V end lost 4 bases, the J end lost 3 bases, and 10 bases lay between the germline ends. CDR3 residues: CASSVGILYEQYF. CDR3 coding DNA: TGTGCCAGCAGTGTGGGTATCCTCTACGAGCAGTACTTC.